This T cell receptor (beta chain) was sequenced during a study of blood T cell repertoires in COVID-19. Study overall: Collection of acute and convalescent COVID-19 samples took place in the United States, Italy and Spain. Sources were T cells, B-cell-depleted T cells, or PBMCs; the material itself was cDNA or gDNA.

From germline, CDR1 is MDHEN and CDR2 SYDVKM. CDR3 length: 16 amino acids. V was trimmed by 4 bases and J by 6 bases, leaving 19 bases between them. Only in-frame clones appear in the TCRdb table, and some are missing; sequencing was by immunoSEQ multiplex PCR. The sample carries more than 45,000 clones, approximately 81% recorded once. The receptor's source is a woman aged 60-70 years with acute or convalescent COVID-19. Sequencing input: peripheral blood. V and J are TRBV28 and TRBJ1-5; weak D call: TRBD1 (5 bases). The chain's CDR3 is CASSSRGEGKGQPQHF. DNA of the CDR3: TGTGCCAGCAGTTCGCGGGGGGAGGGGAAGGGTCAGCCCCAGCATTTT.